A single sample is the source of the 9 T cell receptor beta chains below, sequenced in a study of cytomegalovirus exposure and HLA in healthy donors. PCR primers comprised 60 Vbeta and 13 Jbeta primers. Libraries were prepared by immunoSEQ multiplex PCR; TCRdb keeps only in-frame clonotypes and omits some of them. There are about 120,000 clones in the sample; 74% occur only once, and just over 2% lies in the top ten. The sequenced material came from PBMCs. These receptors originate from a human donor in good health.

This rearrangement joins TRBV5-5 to TRBJ2-7; 11 bases match TRBD2. With V trimmed by 0 bases and J by 6 bases, 2 bases remained unmatched. CDR1 and CDR2 (germline): SGHKS, YYEKEE (reference sequence). This CDR3 contains 14 residues. The CDR3 DNA sequence: TGTGCCAGCAGCTTGGGTACTAGCGGGAGCGAGCAGTACTTC. Translating gives CASSLGTSGSEQYF.

The CDR3 DNA is TGTGCCAGCAGCCCGGGGGGGGGAATCACTAGCACAGATACGCAGTATTTT. Translated, it gives CASSPGGGITSTDTQYF. The J gene is TRBJ2-3, the V gene TRBV7-3; 8 bases fit TRBD2. Germline-derived CDR1 and CDR2 are SGHTA and FQGTGA. Trimming removed 5 bases from V and 0 bases from J; junction bases left unmatched: 10. The CDR3 is 17 residues long.

The J gene is TRBJ2-2, the V gene TRBV30, with D perhaps TRBD1 (6 bases). This CDR3 contains 14 residues. V was shortened by 2 bases and J by 2 bases, with 9 bases between the two germline ends. Per the germline V gene, CDR1 is GTSNPN and CDR2 is SVGIG (reference sequence). The CDR3 DNA follows: TGTGCCTGGAGTCGACAGGCCAACACCGGGGAGCTGTTTTTT. Translating it yields CAWSRQANTGELFF.

J is TRBJ2-7 and V is TRBV2; 11 bases line up with TRBD2. Trimming removed 6 bases from V and 5 bases from J; junction bases left unmatched: 15. There are 17 residues in the CDR3. In germline, CDR1 is SNHLY, CDR2 FYNNEI. CDR3 bases: TGTGCCAGCAGGGCAAACAGAAGACTAGCGGGATTCAACGAGCAGTACTTC. Protein product: CASRANRRLAGFNEQYF.

This clone was seen once. V is TRBV7-9 and J is TRBJ1-5; no clear D. The CDR3 has 13 amino acids. Between the trimmed V and J ends, which lost 0 bases and 7 bases, there was a span of 7 bases. CDR1 SEHNR and CDR2 FQNEAQ come from the germline V gene (reference sequence). The CDR3: CASSLAHTQPQHF. The CDR3 DNA is TGTGCCAGCAGCTTAGCCCATACACAGCCCCAGCATTTT.

This clone was found a few times. The V and J genes are TRBV5-1 and TRBJ1-4, with TRBD1 matching 10 bases. The trim removed 4 bases at V and 4 bases at J, leaving 4 bases unmatched. CDR1 and CDR2 (germline): SGHRS, YFSETQ. The CDR3 spans 15 residues. CDR3 DNA: TGCGCCAGCAGCCCCGACAGGGGGCTTAATGAAAAACTGTTTTTT. This encodes CASSPDRGLNEKLFF.

The V call is TRBV11-2, the J call TRBJ1-1; D is uncertain. Germline loops: CDR1 SGHAT, CDR2 FQNNGV. V lost 1 base to trimming and J lost 5 bases, with 11 bases between them. This CDR3 spans 14 amino acids. Here the CDR3 reads CASSLAPGWTEAFF. For the CDR3, the DNA is TGTGCCAGCAGCTTAGCCCCAGGTTGGACTGAAGCTTTCTTT. Supplemented by reference TRBV11-2 and TRBJ1-1, the full variable domain reads EAGVAQSPRYKIIEKRQSVAFWCNPISGHATLYWYQQILGQGPKLLIQFQNNGVVDDSQLPKDRFSAERLKGVDSTLKIQPAKLEDSAVYLCASSLAPGWTEAFFGQGTRLTVV.

The chain is built from TRBV10-3 and TRBJ1-4; 7 bases align to TRBD1. Germline V lookup: CDR1 ENHRY, CDR2 SYGVKD. The CDR3 contains 13 residues. J lost 13 bases, V lost 0 bases, and 5 bases had no gene match. The CDR3 DNA is TGTGCCATCAGTGAGTCGGACAGGTCGGGACTGTTTTTT. Translation: CAISESDRSGLFF.

The rearrangement joins TRBV10-3 to TRBJ1-4; D remains unclear. This CDR3 comprises 11 residues. Germline V gene data show CDR1 as ENHRY and CDR2 as SYGVKD. Deletions cut 8 bases from V and 7 bases from J, with 8 bases between. CDR3 region: CAIGEAEKLFF. The CDR3 DNA sequence: TGTGCCATCGGGGAGGCTGAAAAACTGTTTTTT.